This T cell receptor (beta chain) was documented in a study of blood T cell repertoires in COVID-19. Study summary: PBMCs, B-cell-depleted T cells, or T cells provided the cDNA or gDNA that made up the material.

Sequencing was performed with immunoSEQ multiplex PCR; in TCRdb, only in-frame clones are kept and a portion is missing. Here the sample spans some 530,000 clones, around nine tenths being singletons. Germline CDR1 and CDR2: MNHEY and SVGAGI. CDR3 length equals 13 residues. V was pared by 8 bases and J by 7 bases, with 17 bases between. In Cohort 3, a recovered donor had either two negative PCRs, clearance, or symptom resolution. Material: PBMCs or T cells enriched from blood (not recorded which). The sequence was obtained from an older woman who had recovered from COVID-19. The chain combines TRBV6-5 with TRBJ1-2; D is perhaps TRBD1 (6 bases). Here the CDR3 DNA reads TGTGCCAGCTGGGCTACAGGGAGAGTTGGCTACACCTTC. Translation gives CASWATGRVGYTF.